This T cell receptor beta chain originates from a study of T cell repertoires in cytomegalovirus infection. Study summary: Public signatures in TCR beta pointed to CMV infection and matching HLA type.

Overall study findings and caveats: The ex vivo response was dominated by HLA-C-restricted CMV-specific TCR beta clonotypes.

Germline CDR1 reads MNHEY; CDR2 reads SVGEGT. The CDR3 totals 19 residues. V lost 1 base and J 5 bases, leaving 26 bases between the germline ends. As concerns this clonotype: The antigen is unknown.

TCRdb fed the reads into MiXCR, producing one record per CDR3 protein. This table holds about 100,000 distinct CDR3 sequences, 20% to 25% found once. The chain combines TRBV6-2 or TRBV6-3 with TRBJ1-2, with TRBD1 as a possible D gene (5 bases). This sequence originates from a human donor in good health (CMV status not recorded). Some clones in this sample may be carry-over from other donors' samples. What was sequenced was CD8+ T cells from PBMCs. DNA of the CDR3: TGTGCCAGCAGTTACTTGATGTTCCGGGACTTCCAGCCTGGATATGGCTACACCTTC. It is translated as CASSYLMFRDFQPGYGYTF.